The 4 T cell receptor beta chains below all came from one sample that was sequenced in a study of blood T cell repertoires in COVID-19. Only in-frame clones appear in the TCRdb table, and some are missing; sequencing was by immunoSEQ multiplex PCR. This table holds more than 35,000 clones, 80% to 90% found once. Sequencing used peripheral blood. All receptors come from a man aged 30 to 45 with active or convalescent COVID-19.

The rearrangement joins TRBV28 to TRBJ1-1; TRBD1 aligns across 9 bases. Unmatched junction bases numbered 3, after V lost 6 bases and J lost 1 base. The CDR3 loop spans 14 amino acids. Germline CDR1 MDHEN, CDR2 SYDVKM. The CDR3 protein is CASRLTGGNTEAFF. CDR3 DNA sequence: TGTGCCAGCAGACTGACAGGGGGGAACACTGAAGCTTTCTTT.

The CDR3 loop is CASSQSGGRTDTQYF. In DNA form, the CDR3 reads TGTGCCAGCAGCCAAAGCGGGGGTAGGACAGATACGCAGTATTTT. The rearrangement uses TRBV7-9 and TRBJ2-3; 8 bases align to TRBD2. With 5 bases clipped from V and 3 bases from J, the junction kept 7 bases outside the gene matches. The CDR3 length is 15 residues. CDR1 and CDR2 (germline): SEHNR, FQNEAQ (reference sequence).

This chain connects TRBV29-1 to TRBJ1-5, with D tentatively TRBD1 (6 bases). Germline lookup yields CDR1 SQVTM and CDR2 ANQGSEA. V gave up 7 bases and J gave up 5 bases, with 18 bases separating them. This CDR3 contains 14 residues. CDR3 nucleotides: TGCAGCGCCCTACAGGGCGGGTGGGATCAGCCCCAGCATTTT. It is translated as CSALQGGWDQPQHF.

The chain recombines TRBV28 with TRBJ2-3; D not certain. Germline CDR1 reads MDHEN; CDR2 reads SYDVKM. This CDR3 region has 13 residues. Trimming cost V 6 bases and J 7 bases, with 14 bases left between them. The CDR3 protein is CASRAAGVNTQYF. DNA of the CDR3: TGTGCCAGCAGGGCCGCCGGAGTCAATACGCAGTATTTT.